One sample yielded the 30 T cell receptor beta chains listed below, sequenced in a study of blood T cell repertoires in COVID-19. Clones were sequenced by immunoSEQ multiplex PCR, and TCRdb holds only the in-frame ones, with some missing. The data show fewer than 250,000 clones, approximately 86% seen once. Sequenced input: PBMCs or T cells enriched from blood (not recorded which). These receptors all come from a woman aged 30 to 39 with acute COVID-19.

The J gene is TRBJ1-1, the V gene TRBV12-3 or TRBV12-4, with TRBD1 as a possible D gene (6 bases). V lost 3 bases to trimming and J lost 6 bases, with 11 bases between them. The CDR3 is 13 residues long. CDR3 amino acids: CASSFPGDPEAFF. The CDR3 nucleotides are TGTGCCAGCAGTTTTCCAGGGGATCCTGAAGCTTTCTTT.

This clone was seen only a few times. This chain links TRBV2 with TRBJ1-5, with TRBD1 identical over 8 bases. Germline CDR1 and CDR2: SNHLY and FYNNEI. V lost 5 bases and J lost 6; bases outside the gene matches: 6. The CDR3 is 14 residues long. The CDR3 nucleotides read TGTGCCAGCAGTATGGACAGGGTGGGTCAGCCCCAGCATTTT. This gives the protein CASSMDRVGQPQHF. The whole variable domain, filled in from reference TRBV2 and TRBJ1-5, reads EPEVTQTPSHQVTQMGQEVILRCVPISNHLYFYWYRQILGQKVEFLVSFYNNEISEKSEIFDDQFSVERPDGSNFTLKIRSTKLEDSAMYFCASSMDRVGQPQHFGDGTRLSIL.

This clone appeared once. The V call is TRBV10-1, the J call TRBJ2-7, with D possibly matching TRBD1 (5 bases). This CDR3 has 14 amino acids. Trimming shortened V by 3 bases and J by 2 bases, and 11 bases separated the two germline ends. Germline V lookup: CDR1 WNHNN, CDR2 SYGVQD (reference sequence). CDR3: CASSDTGRTYEQYF. For the CDR3, the DNA is TGCGCCAGCAGTGATACAGGACGAACCTACGAGCAGTACTTC.

V gene TRBV6-2 or TRBV6-3 combines with J gene TRBJ1-2; TRBD1 is a possible D gene (6 bases). CDR1 and CDR2 (germline): MNHEY, SVGEGT. V lost 2 bases and J 0 bases, leaving 19 bases between the germline ends. The CDR3 contains 18 residues. The CDR3 region is CASSYGRPGTSSNYGYTF. CDR3 in DNA: TGTGCCAGCAGTTACGGCAGACCGGGGACATCCTCTAACTATGGCTACACCTTC.

The chain is built from TRBV3-1 (or the pseudogene TRBV3-2) and TRBJ1-5; D uncertain. The CDR3 length is 15 residues. Trimming removed 1 base at V and 0 bases at J, with 7 bases between. Germline CDR1 and CDR2: LGHDT and YNNKEL (reference sequence). The DNA for the CDR3 is TGTGCCAGCAGCCAAGCGACATATAGCAATCAGCCCCAGCATTTT. Its translation is CASSQATYSNQPQHF.

The chain links TRBV11-3 to TRBJ2-1; no clear D gene. The V gene lost 3 bases and the J gene lost 2 bases, with 8 bases spanning the gap. The CDR3 extends over 14 amino acids. From germline, CDR1 is SGHNT and CDR2 YENEEA. The CDR3 DNA is TGTGCCAGCAGCTTGCGCGGCGCCTACAATGAGCAGTTCTTC. As protein: CASSLRGAYNEQFF.

This rearrangement joins TRBV4-1 to TRBJ1-5; no clear D gene. V gave up 1 base and J gave up 2 bases, with 9 bases separating them. Germline V gives CDR1 MGHRA, CDR2 YSYEKL. CDR3 size: 15 residues. CDR3 DNA sequence: TGCGCCAGCAGCCAAGTGAAATCAGGCAATCAGCCCCAGCATTTT. It is translated as CASSQVKSGNQPQHF.

This clone has only one observation. The chain joins TRBV5-6 to TRBJ1-1; D is ambiguous. The V end was cut by 1 base, the J end by 7 bases, with 11 bases between. The CDR3 runs to 13 residues. Germline CDR1 and CDR2: SGHDT and YYEEEE. The CDR3 DNA is TGTGCCAGCAGCTTGAGCATGGCGGGTGAAGCTTTCTTT. Encoded protein: CASSLSMAGEAFF.

The chain combines TRBV11-3 with TRBJ2-1; 8 bases fit TRBD1. The germline gives CDR1 SGHNT, CDR2 YENEEA. The CDR3 runs 14 residues. Germline trimming cut 3 bases from V and 5 bases from J; bases unmatched to any gene: 3. CDR3 amino acids: CASSLETGDNEQFF. CDR3 DNA: TGTGCCAGCAGCTTGGAGACAGGGGACAATGAGCAGTTCTTC.

The genes are TRBV28 and TRBJ1-4; no clear D gene. Germline V lookup: CDR1 MDHEN, CDR2 SYDVKM. The CDR3 runs 16 residues. V lost 2 bases and J 7 bases, leaving 17 bases between the germline ends. The CDR3 DNA sequence: TGTGCCAGCAGTTTACCGGACTCTACGGAGGGTGAAAAACTGTTTTTT. Its protein product is CASSLPDSTEGEKLFF. Full variable domain (remainder filled in from reference TRBV28 and TRBJ1-4): DVKVTQSSRYLVKRTGEKVFLECVQDMDHENMFWYRQDPGLGLRLIYFSYDVKMKEKGDIPEGYSVSREKKERFSLILESASTNQTSMYLCASSLPDSTEGEKLFFGSGTQLSVL.

In nucleotides, the CDR3 is TGTGCCAGTAGGGCTCGTACTTGGACAGGTAATCAGCCCCAGCATTTT. Protein sequence: CASRARTWTGNQPQHF. The chain joins TRBV19 to TRBJ1-5; the match to TRBD1 covers 7 bases. The germline CDR1 and CDR2 sequences are LNHDA and SQIVND (reference sequence). Trimming cost V 6 bases and J 4 bases; bases outside gene matches: 12. CDR3 size: 16 residues.

V and J are TRBV6-1 and TRBJ1-2; TRBD1 agrees at 7 bases. V lost 1 base and J lost 8; bases outside the gene matches: 7. The CDR3 length is 14 residues. Germline V gene lookup returns CDR1 MNHNS and CDR2 SASEGT. In DNA form, the CDR3 reads TGTGCCAGCAGTGAAGTGAGGGACAGTACGGGCTACACCTTC. Its protein is CASSEVRDSTGYTF.

This clone turned up a few times. The chain uses TRBV7-9 and TRBJ1-2; D is uncertain. The CDR3 consists of 12 residues. In germline, CDR1 is SEHNR, CDR2 FQNEAQ (reference sequence). The ends were cut back, 11 bases at V and 4 bases at J, with 14 bases in the middle. The CDR3 DNA reads TGTGCCTCAGAACGACTTATCTATGGCTACACCTTC. It is translated as CASERLIYGYTF.

The chain uses TRBV7-8 and TRBJ1-2; TRBD1 might be the D (5 bases). The germline CDR1 and CDR2 sequences are SGHVS and FQNEAQ. Deletions cut 0 bases from V and 5 bases from J, with 13 bases between. This CDR3 is built from 15 residues. The CDR3 bases are TGTGCCAGCAGCTTAGCGGAGGGGATTACATATGGCTACACCTTC. Translating it yields CASSLAEGITYGYTF.

This chain links TRBV18 with TRBJ2-1; no clear D gene. This CDR3 spans 15 amino acids. Between the trimmed V and J ends, which lost 1 base and 3 bases, there was a span of 10 bases. Looked up from germline, CDR1 is KGHSH and CDR2 is LQKENI. The CDR3 loop reads CASSPQSHNYNEQFF. As DNA, the CDR3 is TGTGCCAGCTCACCACAGTCTCACAACTACAATGAGCAGTTCTTC.

The gene calls are TRBV10-3 and TRBJ1-5, with D perhaps matching TRBD1 (5 bases). V dropped 3 bases and J dropped 4 bases, with 10 bases sitting between them. Germline V lookup: CDR1 ENHRY, CDR2 SYGVKD. This CDR3 has 14 amino acids. The CDR3 DNA sequence: TGTGCCATCAGTGAACCGGGACTTAATCAGCCCCAGCATTTT. Its translation is CAISEPGLNQPQHF.

In its sample, this clone was seen a few times. The chain links TRBV11-2 to TRBJ1-2; no firm D call. This CDR3 is 12 amino acids long. The V gene lost 2 bases and the J gene lost 4 bases, with 5 bases spanning the gap. Germline lookup yields CDR1 SGHAT and CDR2 FQNNGV. The CDR3 region has the DNA TGTGCCAGCAGCTTAACCGGCTATGGCTACACCTTC. Translating gives CASSLTGYGYTF.

The chain joins TRBV30 to TRBJ2-2; 7 bases agree with TRBD1. CDR1 GTSNPN and CDR2 SVGIG come from the germline V gene (reference sequence). The ends lost 3 bases at V and 5 bases at J; junction bases unmatched: 6. The CDR3 has 14 residues. The CDR3 reads CAWSEGQRTGELFF. Written as DNA, the CDR3 is TGTGCCTGGAGCGAGGGACAGCGGACCGGGGAGCTGTTTTTT.

The gene calls are TRBV6-1 and TRBJ1-2; the match to TRBD1 covers 9 bases. V shed 1 base and J 7 bases; nucleotides not matched to a gene: 16. CDR3 length: 18 amino acids. In germline, CDR1 is MNHNS, CDR2 SASEGT. The CDR3 DNA is TGTGCCAGCAGTGAAGACACAGGGGGCGTAATCCGACTCTCTGGCTACACCTTC. Translated, it gives CASSEDTGGVIRLSGYTF.

This clone has a single count. The gene calls are TRBV5-4 and TRBJ1-2; a weak D match, TRBD1 (6 bases). The CDR3 consists of 13 residues. The V and J ends lost 4 bases and 4 bases respectively, with 11 bases between them. The germline V gene encodes CDR1 SGHNT and CDR2 YYREEE (reference sequence). CDR3 sequence reads: CASSSTGSYGYTF. CDR3 bases: TGTGCCAGCAGCAGCACAGGGAGCTATGGCTACACCTTC.

This clone is a singleton in its sample. The chain links TRBV15 to TRBJ2-5; D unclear. This CDR3 is built from 13 residues. Trimming stripped 1 base from V and 1 base from J, with 4 bases between. Germline CDR1 and CDR2: LNHNV and YYDKDF (reference sequence). CDR3 sequence reads: CATSRGLQETQYF. For the CDR3, the DNA is TGTGCCACCAGCAGAGGACTCCAAGAGACCCAGTACTTC. Full variable domain (missing parts from reference TRBV15 and TRBJ2-5): DAMVIQNPRYQVTQFGKPVTLSCSQTLNHNVMYWYQQKSSQAPKLLFHYYDKDFNNEADTPDNFQSRRPNTSFCFLDIRSPGLGDTAMYLCATSRGLQETQYFGPGTRLLVL.

The rearrangement links TRBV4-2 to TRBJ1-4; D possibly corresponds to TRBD1 (5 bases). Germline assignment: CDR1 LGHNA and CDR2 YNFKEQ. Trimming pared 2 bases from V and 5 bases from J, leaving 12 bases between. This CDR3 is 15 amino acids long. Written as DNA, the CDR3 is TGTGCCAGCAGCCAACTCCAGGGCGCGAATGAAAAACTGTTTTTT. Translation gives CASSQLQGANEKLFF.

V gene TRBV4-1 combines with J gene TRBJ2-2; D perhaps matches TRBD1 (6 bases). The CDR3 loop spans 18 amino acids. The V gene's germline CDR1 is MGHRA and CDR2 YSYEKL. Trimming removed 0 bases from V and 6 bases from J, with 20 bases in between. The CDR3 sequence is CASSQEGGTGKISGELFF. The CDR3 bases are TGCGCCAGCAGCCAAGAGGGCGGAACAGGGAAGATATCCGGGGAGCTGTTTTTT.

This chain connects TRBV11-2 to TRBJ2-7; 9 positions match TRBD1. This CDR3 has 14 amino acids. Unmatched junction bases numbered 8, after V lost 6 bases and J lost 5 bases. In germline, CDR1 is SGHAT, CDR2 FQNNGV. CDR3 sequence (DNA): TGTGCCAGCAGACTACCGGGACAGGGCCACGAGCAGTACTTC. This gives the protein CASRLPGQGHEQYF.

V is TRBV5-1 and J is TRBJ1-2, with D hard to call. Germline lookup yields CDR1 SGHRS and CDR2 YFSETQ. The CDR3 consists of 16 residues. With 2 bases removed from V and 3 bases from J, the gap between germline ends came to 17 bases. The CDR3, as DNA: TGCGCCAGCAGCTTCGCTGCCGGAACGGAGGACTATGGCTACACCTTC. Protein: CASSFAAGTEDYGYTF.

The chain joins TRBV19 to TRBJ2-7, with 8 bases identical to TRBD1. J lost 0 bases, V lost 7 bases, and 8 bases had no gene match. CDR3 size: 15 residues. The V gene's germline CDR1 is LNHDA and CDR2 SQIVND (reference sequence). The CDR3 DNA reads TGTGCCAGTACGCCCCGCGGACAGGGCTCCTACGAGCAGTACTTC. It specifies CASTPRGQGSYEQYF.

The genes are TRBV27 and TRBJ2-2; 9 nucleotides match TRBD1. The CDR3 length is 15 residues. The V and J ends lost 6 bases and 5 bases, in that order; junction bases with no gene match: 7. Germline CDR1 and CDR2: MNHEY and SMNVEV (reference sequence). CDR3 nucleotide sequence: TGTGCCAGCAGACTATGGACAGGGGATACCGGGGAGCTGTTTTTT. Translation: CASRLWTGDTGELFF.

This chain joins TRBV5-1 and TRBJ2-1; 11 bases are a match to TRBD2. The CDR3 has 16 residues. Germline CDR1 SGHRS, CDR2 YFSETQ. V trimming: 3 bases; J trimming: 4 bases; junction bases outside the gene matches: 6. In nucleotides, the CDR3 is TGCGCCAGCAGCTCCCAGACTAGCGGGGTTTACAATGAGCAGTTCTTC. Translated: CASSSQTSGVYNEQFF.

This clone has a handful of counts. The V call is TRBV2, the J call TRBJ2-1; D gene ambiguous. V lost 8 bases and J lost 4, with 12 bases in between. CDR3 length equals 13 residues. Germline assignment: CDR1 SNHLY and CDR2 FYNNEI. As DNA, the CDR3 is TGTGCCAGCGGAGTTGGTCTTTACAATGAGCAGTTCTTC. It translates to CASGVGLYNEQFF. The complete variable domain, with remaining parts taken from reference TRBV2 and TRBJ2-1, reads EPEVTQTPSHQVTQMGQEVILRCVPISNHLYFYWYRQILGQKVEFLVSFYNNEISEKSEIFDDQFSVERPDGSNFTLKIRSTKLEDSAMYFCASGVGLYNEQFFGPGTRLTVL.

The rearrangement links TRBV4-1 to TRBJ1-1; 8 bases agree with TRBD1. The V and J ends lost 1 base and 7 bases, in that order; junction bases with no gene match: 5. The CDR3 runs to 14 residues. Germline assignment: CDR1 MGHRA and CDR2 YSYEKL. The CDR3 is CASSQAPTGDEAFF. As DNA, the CDR3 is TGCGCCAGCAGCCAAGCCCCGACAGGGGATGAAGCTTTCTTT.